This TCR beta chain was documented in a study of blood T cell repertoires in COVID-19. CDR3 length: 17 residues. Per germline, CDR1 SGDLS and CDR2 YYNGEE. V trimming: 0 bases; J trimming: 3 bases; junction bases outside the gene matches: 4. Repertoires were generated with immunoSEQ multiplex PCR, while TCRdb's copy carries only in-frame clones and drops some. The table records about 150,000 clones, under 95% of them present only once. This clonotype originated in a man between 45 and 60 years old with acute or convalescent COVID-19. Sequencing input: peripheral blood. The chain is built from TRBV9 and TRBJ2-7; TRBD2 matches at 15 bases. This CDR3 is CASSVGGLAGGSYEQYF. CDR3 nucleotides: TGTGCCAGCAGCGTAGGTGGACTAGCGGGAGGGAGCTACGAGCAGTACTTC.